The source of this TCR beta chain is a study of cytomegalovirus exposure and HLA in healthy donors. Notes on this clone: No antigen is known for it.

Findings and caveats of the study: Cytomegalovirus status was reportedly diagnosed by the classifier with high specificity and sensitivity. The authors later found most CMV-associated TCR beta chains appeared HLA-restricted. Earlier analysis found most TCR beta V segments productive about 87% or about 30% of the time.

The PCR made use of 60 Vbeta and 13 Jbeta primers. Original processing notes: A follow-up analysis tallied about 80 million unique TCR beta chains, roughly 11 million shared. Clones were read by immunoSEQ multiplex PCR, and TCRdb kept only the in-frame ones, dropping some. From that table come the V and J calls and clone size; the DNA was used to work out D and trimming. The sample carries 55,000 to 65,000 clones, under 80% recorded once. The source is a man aged 25 to 40 in good health and CMV-seropositive. The sequencing input was PBMCs.

The CDR3 is CASSLNRNRVNTEAFF. CDR3 bases: TGCGCCAGCAGCTTAAATCGGAACAGGGTGAACACTGAAGCTTTCTTT. The chain recombines TRBV5-1 with TRBJ1-1, with a possible D match to TRBD1 (6 bases). Germline values: CDR1 SGHRS, CDR2 YFSETQ. This CDR3 comprises 16 residues. The V and J ends lost 2 bases and 0 bases respectively, with 14 bases between them.